The 5 T cell receptor beta chains presented below share a single source sample, sequenced in a study of identical twins' blood T cells. TCRdb re-called the 5' RACE reads through MiXCR, storing one row per CDR3 protein. The top ten clones hold 6.1% of a sample with 300,000 to 450,000 distinct CDR3 sequences, 25% to 35% of them seen once. The specimen was PBMCs. Receptors were obtained from a woman aged 18-55 years in good health.

This clonotype has more than one count but fewer than ten. This chain links TRBV7-2 with TRBJ1-1; no clear D gene. V was clipped by 3 bases and J by 3 bases, with 5 bases between them. Per germline, CDR1 SGHTA and CDR2 FQGNSA. There are 12 residues in the CDR3. Here the CDR3 reads CASSFVYTEAFF. CDR3 in DNA: TGTGCCAGCAGCTTCGTTTACACTGAAGCTTTCTTT. Based on the CDR3 plus reference TRBV7-2 and TRBJ1-1, the full variable domain is GAGVSQSPSNKVTEKGKDVELRCDPISGHTALYWYRQSLGQGLEFLIYFQGNSAPDKSGLPSDRFSAERTGGSVSTLTIQRTQQEDSAVYLCASSFVYTEAFFGQGTRLTVV.

The chain carries TRBV6-2 or TRBV6-3 and TRBJ2-3; 7 bases agree with TRBD2. CDR1 is MNHEY, CDR2 SVGEGT, per germline. V shed 0 bases, J shed 5 bases, and the junction held 11 bases outside the gene matches. The CDR3 runs 17 residues. CDR3 coding DNA: TGTGCCAGCAGTTACTCCGGTCGCGGGAGACGGTTAGATACGCAGTATTTT. It encodes CASSYSGRGRRLDTQYF.

Many counts were recorded for this clonotype. The chain combines TRBV2 with TRBJ2-4; D is perhaps TRBD1 (8 bases). The V and J ends lost 6 bases and 7 bases respectively, with 10 bases between them. CDR3 length equals 12 residues. The germline gives CDR1 SNHLY, CDR2 FYNNEI. The CDR3 coding sequence is TGTGCCAGCAGACAGGGGGGGAACATTCAGTACTTC. It yields the protein CASRQGGNIQYF.

This chain uses TRBV27 with TRBJ1-5; possible D gene TRBD1, 5 bases. The CDR3 runs 15 residues. The ends were cut back, 6 bases at V and 3 bases at J, with 15 bases in the middle. Per germline, CDR1 MNHEY and CDR2 SMNVEV (reference sequence). The CDR3 coding sequence is TGTGCCAGCAGCCCCCTCCGACAGTACAATCAGCCCCAGCATTTT. Amino acids: CASSPLRQYNQPQHF.

The J gene is TRBJ1-2, the V gene TRBV20-1, with 7 bases lining up with TRBD1. With 4 bases clipped from V and 2 bases from J, the junction kept 7 bases outside the gene matches. In germline, CDR1 is DFQATT, CDR2 SNEGSKA (reference sequence). This CDR3 has 14 amino acids. The CDR3 DNA sequence: TGCAGTGCTACTAGGGACAGCACGAACTATGGCTACACCTTC. This codes for CSATRDSTNYGYTF.